This T cell receptor (beta chain) was sequenced in a study of blood T cell repertoires in COVID-19. About the research overall: T cells, B-cell-depleted T cells, or PBMCs supplied cDNA or gDNA.

This clone came up once. The germline gives CDR1 SGHTA, CDR2 FQGTGA. V gave up 9 bases and J gave up 6 bases; unmatched junction bases: 9. The length of the CDR3 is 13 residues. Under the authors' procedure: Cell counts per sample came from amplifying reference gene primers. TCRdb's copy holds only in-frame clones and misses some; the assay was immunoSEQ multiplex PCR. Clonal size and the V and J genes are those of that table, whereas D and trimming came from the DNA. This sample has 270,000 or so clones, with 75% to 90% found just once. Sequenced input: peripheral blood. The receptor comes from a woman younger than 45 with active or convalescent COVID-19. The chain uses TRBV7-3 and TRBJ2-3; 7 bases agree with TRBD2. This chain's CDR3 is CASSLSGGDTQYF. CDR3 bases: TGTGCCAGTTCCCTCTCGGGGGGTGATACGCAGTATTTT.